This TCR beta chain was profiled in a study of T cells in Graves' hyperthyroidism and ophthalmopathy. Broader study findings: Ophthalmopathy and stable hyperthyroidism were separated by a 13 V-J model. Blood samples included most of the expanded thyroid clonotypes exceeding 0.001.

The source material, RNA transcripts, was used to amplify TCR beta CDR3 regions. An initial round of RT-PCR targeting the TCR CDR3 relied on the HTBI primer set. From the multiplex PCR reads, TCRdb called clonotypes with MiXCR, one entry per CDR3 protein. The sample includes hundreds of thousands of distinct CDR3 sequences, roughly 14% of them seen just once. V dropped 0 bases and J dropped 0 bases, with 8 bases sitting between them. Germline values: CDR1 DFQATT, CDR2 SNEGSKA (reference sequence). This CDR3 comprises 14 residues. Ten or more counts support this clonotype. What it recognizes is unknown. Diagnostic assessment was based on clinical symptoms, serum thyroxine and TRAb, thyroid ultrasound and orbital computed tomography. About 10 ml fresh peripheral blood yielded the PBMCs.

V is TRBV20-1 and J is TRBJ2-5; D not resolved. The TCR sequence derives from a woman aged 40 to 50 with Graves' ophthalmopathy. Sequencing was performed on blood. The CDR3 bases are TGCAGTGCTAGAGATTCTGACAACCAAGAGACCCAGTACTTC. This encodes CSARDSDNQETQYF.